These 29 T cell receptor beta chains originate from one sample sequenced in a study of Ad26.COV2.S vaccination and SARS-CoV-2 variants. The treatment here: approximately 18 received Ad26.COV2.S at low or high dose, single or two shots; roughly five received placebo; per-sample allocation not given. The samples date from day 63 after the first vaccine or placebo injection. Libraries were prepared by immunoSEQ multiplex PCR; TCRdb keeps only in-frame clonotypes and omits some of them. The data contain hundreds of thousands of clones, 70% to 90% of them singletons. The specimen comprised peripheral blood, sampled in a trial of Ad26.COV2.S vaccine versus placebo. The origin of the receptors is a person aged 18-65 years who received the Ad26.COV2.S COVID-19 vaccine or a placebo.

This clone was seen only once. This rearrangement joins TRBV19 to TRBJ1-2; a possible D gene is TRBD1 (5 bases). V was shortened by 3 bases and J by 4 bases, with 9 bases between the two germline ends. The CDR3 loop spans 13 amino acids. Germline CDR1 LNHDA, CDR2 SQIVND (reference sequence). CDR3 coding DNA: TGTGCCAGTAGTATCGGCAGGGCCTATGGCTACACCTTC. This translates into CASSIGRAYGYTF. The full variable domain, in which reference TRBV19 and TRBJ1-2 provide the parts outside the CDR3, is DGGITQSPKYLFRKEGQNVTLSCEQNLNHDAMYWYRQDPGQGLRLIYYSQIVNDFQKGDIAEGYSVSREKKESFPLTVTSAQKNPTAFYLCASSIGRAYGYTFGSGTRLTVV.

The table lists this clone with a count of one. This chain uses TRBV19 with TRBJ2-7, with D uncertain. V was pared by 6 bases and J by 3 bases, with 12 bases between. The CDR3 runs 13 residues. Germline V CDR1 and CDR2: LNHDA, SQIVND (reference sequence). The CDR3, as DNA: TGTGCCAGTAGCTGGGCGGAGAGCTACGAGCAGTACTTC. Translated: CASSWAESYEQYF.

The chain links TRBV4-1 to TRBJ1-5, with TRBD1 matching 8 bases. The J segment lost 3 bases and the V segment lost 4 bases, leaving 17 bases of the junction unmatched. CDR3 length: 19 amino acids. Germline CDR1 MGHRA, CDR2 YSYEKL. This chain's CDR3 is CASSLHHRGAVAPNQPQHF. DNA for the CDR3: TGCGCCAGCAGCCTACACCACAGGGGGGCAGTAGCCCCCAATCAGCCCCAGCATTTT.

The J gene is TRBJ2-3, the V gene TRBV19; 10 bases map to TRBD2. The ends lost 9 bases at V and 1 base at J; junction bases unmatched: 10. The CDR3 covers 16 residues. Germline assignment: CDR1 LNHDA and CDR2 SQIVND (reference sequence). The CDR3 bases are TGTGCCAGCGCCGATCCAGGGACTAGCGGCACAGATACGCAGTATTTT. Its translation: CASADPGTSGTDTQYF.

This clone is a singleton in its sample. The genes are TRBV9 and TRBJ1-2, with D tentatively TRBD1 (5 bases). The CDR3 sequence is 16 residues long. V lost 0 bases and J lost 2, with 14 bases in between. Germline V gene sequence: CDR1 SGDLS, CDR2 YYNGEE. CDR3 region: CASSVGGRERNYGYTF. The CDR3 DNA follows: TGTGCCAGCAGCGTAGGGGGACGGGAGAGAAACTATGGCTACACCTTC.

V and J are TRBV7-5 and TRBJ2-1; the D call TRBD2 from the table was never checked on the DNA. TRBV7-5 is flagged as a pseudogene. This CDR3 spans 16 amino acids. Here the CDR3 DNA reads TGTGTCAGAAGCGGTCCCGACGCGGGGCAATACAATGAGCAGTTCTTC. Residues: CVRSGPDAGQYNEQFF.

The chain recombines TRBV7-9 with TRBJ1-1, with TRBD1 matching 10 bases. With 5 bases clipped from V and 3 bases from J, the junction kept 3 bases outside the gene matches. Germline V gene data show CDR1 as SEHNR and CDR2 as FQNEAQ (reference sequence). The CDR3 consists of 14 residues. The CDR3: CASSHGQGDTEAFF. In DNA form, the CDR3 reads TGTGCCAGCAGCCATGGACAGGGGGACACTGAAGCTTTCTTT.

V and J are TRBV5-4 and TRBJ2-1, with D hard to call. Looked up from germline, CDR1 is SGHNT and CDR2 is YYREEE (reference sequence). This CDR3 comprises 15 residues. Trimming removed 1 base at V and 0 bases at J, with 8 bases between. In nucleotides, the CDR3 is TGTGCCAGCAGCTTGCTGGGAAGCTCCTACAATGAGCAGTTCTTC. Residues: CASSLLGSSYNEQFF.

This sequence joins TRBV7-9 and TRBJ2-1; 10 bases fit TRBD2. V dropped 4 bases and J dropped 3; count of bases not matched to a gene: 6. Germline-derived CDR1 and CDR2 are SEHNR and FQNEAQ (reference sequence). The CDR3 extends over 16 amino acids. CDR3 sequence (DNA): TGTGCCAGCAGCTCGCTGGGACTAGCGCACTACAATGAGCAGTTCTTC. It encodes CASSSLGLAHYNEQFF. The full variable domain, in which reference TRBV7-9 and TRBJ2-1 provide the parts outside the CDR3, is DTGVSQNPRHKITKRGQNVTFRCDPISEHNRLYWYRQTLGQGPEFLTYFQNEAQLEKSRLLSDRFSAERPKGSFSTLEIQRTEQGDSAMYLCASSSLGLAHYNEQFFGPGTRLTVL.

The V gene is TRBV9, the J gene TRBJ2-7, with D possibly matching TRBD1 (5 bases). CDR1 SGDLS and CDR2 YYNGEE come from the germline V gene. V dropped 0 bases and J dropped 0 bases, with 10 bases sitting between them. The CDR3 totals 15 residues. CDR3 residues: CASSVGTGHSYEQYF. The CDR3 nucleotides are TGTGCCAGCAGCGTAGGAACAGGTCACTCCTACGAGCAGTACTTC. The full variable domain, with the rest looked up from reference TRBV9 and TRBJ2-7, is DSGVTQTPKHLITATGQRVTLRCSPRSGDLSVYWYQQSLDQGLQFLIQYYNGEERAKGNILERFSAQQFPDLHSELNLSSLELGDSALYFCASSVGTGHSYEQYFGPGTRLTVT.

In its sample, this clone was seen once. V and J are TRBV6-2 or TRBV6-3 and TRBJ1-1, with D possibly matching TRBD1 (6 bases). The CDR3 has 15 residues. Germline loops: CDR1 MNHEY, CDR2 SVGEGT. V lost 2 bases, J lost 1 base, and 11 bases lay in between. The chain's CDR3 is CASSYGNRENTEAFF. In DNA, the CDR3 is TGTGCCAGCAGTTACGGAAACAGGGAGAACACTGAAGCTTTCTTT.

V and J are TRBV4-3 and TRBJ2-7; no reliable D call. V dropped 0 bases and J dropped 4 bases, with 13 bases sitting between them. The CDR3 is made up of 15 amino acids. Per germline, CDR1 LGHNA and CDR2 YSLEER. The CDR3, as DNA: TGCGCCAGCAGCCAAGAAAACGGACCGACTTACGAGCAGTACTTC. Its translation: CASSQENGPTYEQYF.

CDR3 DNA: TGTGCCAGCAGTCCCTCGGACAGAACTAATTCACCCCTCCACTTT. Residues: CASSPSDRTNSPLHF. The chain carries TRBV28 and TRBJ1-6; D might be TRBD1 (6 bases). CDR1 and CDR2 (germline): MDHEN, SYDVKM. This CDR3 spans 15 amino acids. Trimming shortened V by 5 bases and J by 6 bases, and 14 bases separated the two germline ends.

This rearrangement joins TRBV6-4 to TRBJ2-5, with TRBD2 matching 16 bases. Germline CDR1 and CDR2: MRHNA and SNTAGT. The CDR3 consists of 17 residues. V shed 9 bases, J shed 5 bases, and the junction held 12 bases outside the gene matches. CDR3 protein: CASIRPGLAGGPETQYF. CDR3 in DNA: TGTGCCAGTATCCGACCGGGACTAGCGGGAGGGCCTGAGACCCAGTACTTC.

The rearrangement links TRBV5-5 to TRBJ2-7; D perhaps matches TRBD1 (5 bases). Looked up from germline, CDR1 is SGHKS and CDR2 is YYEKEE (reference sequence). This CDR3 contains 13 residues. The V end lost 2 bases, the J end lost 6 bases, and 12 bases lay between the germline ends. The CDR3 DNA sequence: TGTGCCAGCAGCTTAGCCAGGGAAGCCGAGCAGTACTTC. Translation: CASSLAREAEQYF. Combining the CDR3 with reference TRBV5-5 and TRBJ2-7 gives the whole variable domain DAGVTQSPTHLIKTRGQQVTLRCSPISGHKSVSWYQQVLGQGPQFIFQYYEKEERGRGNFPDRFSARQFPNYSSELNVNALLLGDSALYLCASSLAREAEQYFGPGTRLTVT.

The V and J genes are TRBV14 and TRBJ2-1; no definite D call. This CDR3 has 17 residues. The V and J ends lost 0 bases and 0 bases respectively, with 12 bases between them. Germline V lookup: CDR1 SGHDN, CDR2 FVKESK. The CDR3 bases are TGTGCCAGCAGCCAAGATCGATGGGATCACTCCTACAATGAGCAGTTCTTC. It yields the protein CASSQDRWDHSYNEQFF.

The rearrangement joins TRBV7-9 to TRBJ1-3; 8 positions match TRBD1. Germline V lookup: CDR1 SEHNR, CDR2 FQNEAQ (reference sequence). The CDR3 runs to 15 residues. The J segment lost 4 bases and the V segment lost 5 bases, leaving 7 bases of the junction unmatched. CDR3 sequence reads: CASSQGQGLGNTIYF. Here the CDR3 DNA reads TGTGCCAGCAGCCAAGGACAGGGCCTGGGAAACACCATATATTTT.

This clone was recorded only once. The rearrangement joins TRBV7-9 to TRBJ1-1; tentative D call: TRBD1 (5 bases). The CDR3 runs to 12 residues. Germline lookup yields CDR1 SEHNR and CDR2 FQNEAQ (reference sequence). V lost 3 bases and J lost 6, with 8 bases in between. This CDR3 reads CASSLGEAEAFF. CDR3 DNA sequence: TGTGCCAGCAGCTTGGGGGAGGCTGAAGCTTTCTTT.

This chain uses TRBV6-5 with TRBJ2-6; D gene unclear. The germline V gene has CDR1 MNHEY and CDR2 SVGAGI. The V end lost 2 bases, the J end lost 2 bases, and 7 bases lay between the germline ends. The CDR3 is made up of 15 amino acids. CDR3 sequence (DNA): TGTGCCAGCAGTTACAGGGTAGCTGGGGCCAACGTCCTGACTTTC. Translation: CASSYRVAGANVLTF.

The J gene is TRBJ1-6, the V gene TRBV5-1; tentative D call: TRBD1 (5 bases). Germline values: CDR1 SGHRS, CDR2 YFSETQ. Trimming shortened V by 5 bases and J by 10 bases, and 16 bases separated the two germline ends. The CDR3 contains 14 residues. CDR3 bases: TGCGCCAGCAGTATACATGGACAAGGATCACCCCTCCACTTT. Translating gives CASSIHGQGSPLHF. Combining the CDR3 with reference TRBV5-1 and TRBJ1-6 gives the whole variable domain KAGVTQTPRYLIKTRGQQVTLSCSPISGHRSVSWYQQTPGQGLQFLFEYFSETQRNKGNFPGRFSGRQFSNSRSEMNVSTLELGDSALYLCASSIHGQGSPLHFGNGTRLTVT.

The V call is TRBV7-2, the J call TRBJ2-2; 10 nucleotides align to TRBD1. This CDR3 is built from 15 residues. Germline V gives CDR1 SGHTA, CDR2 FQGNSA. The V segment lost 5 bases and the J segment 5 bases; nucleotides outside the gene matches: 5. The CDR3 loop is CASSPRTGGTGELFF. In DNA form, the CDR3 reads TGTGCCAGCAGCCCCCGGACAGGGGGAACCGGGGAGCTGTTTTTT.

The chain recombines TRBV7-2 with TRBJ2-5, with 7 bases fitting TRBD2. With 3 bases clipped from V and 1 base from J, the junction kept 8 bases outside the gene matches. The CDR3 spans 16 residues. Germline V gene data show CDR1 as SGHTA and CDR2 as FQGNSA. CDR3 coding DNA: TGTGCCAGCAGCTTCCTGGGGGGGATACCCCAAGAGACCCAGTACTTC. Translation gives CASSFLGGIPQETQYF.

The chain recombines TRBV5-1 with TRBJ1-1, with D possibly being TRBD1 (5 bases). Germline lookup yields CDR1 SGHRS and CDR2 YFSETQ. The CDR3 spans 16 residues. V lost 4 bases and J lost 5, with 21 bases in between. CDR3 in DNA: TGCGCCAGCAGCCCTTTGGGGACGAGCTTAGCGACTGAAGCTTTCTTT. Its protein is CASSPLGTSLATEAFF.

The chain uses TRBV25-1 and TRBJ1-2, with a tentative D call TRBD1 (6 bases). In germline, CDR1 is MGHDK, CDR2 SYGVNS. The CDR3 is made up of 13 amino acids. Trimming pared 6 bases from V and 9 bases from J, leaving 17 bases between. As DNA, the CDR3 is TGTGCCAGCAGCGAGGACGGACAGAGACGCTACACCTTC. It yields the protein CASSEDGQRRYTF.

The V and J genes are TRBV28 and TRBJ2-1, with D unclear. V was pared by 3 bases and J by 0 bases, with 15 bases between. Germline lookup yields CDR1 MDHEN and CDR2 SYDVKM. The CDR3 totals 17 residues. The DNA of the CDR3 is TGTGCCAGCAGTTTCCCGCTTAGTAAAAGCTCCTACAATGAGCAGTTCTTC. This encodes CASSFPLSKSSYNEQFF.

The chain is built from TRBV28 and TRBJ1-4, with D hard to call. V lost 6 bases, J lost 7 bases, and 15 bases lay in between. Germline CDR1 and CDR2: MDHEN and SYDVKM. This CDR3 contains 14 residues. In nucleotides, the CDR3 is TGTGCCAGCAGGTATAAGGCTGCAGGTGAAAAACTGTTTTTT. This translates into CASRYKAAGEKLFF.

This sequence joins TRBV7-6 and TRBJ1-5; no definite D call. Germline V gene lookup returns CDR1 SGHVS and CDR2 FNYEAQ. The CDR3 consists of 13 residues. V lost 0 bases to trimming and J lost 7 bases, with 7 bases between them. CDR3 loop: CASSLAGPQPQHF. CDR3 coding DNA: TGTGCCAGCAGCTTAGCAGGGCCCCAGCCCCAGCATTTT.

V usage is TRBV19 and J usage is TRBJ2-2, with 12 bases that match TRBD2. Germline lookup yields CDR1 LNHDA and CDR2 SQIVND (reference sequence). The V and J ends lost 7 bases and 2 bases, in that order; junction bases with no gene match: 8. This CDR3 contains 17 residues. CDR3 amino acids: CASTAPGLAGNTGELFF. CDR3 nucleotides: TGTGCCAGTACCGCTCCCGGACTAGCGGGAAACACCGGGGAGCTGTTTTTT.

The rearrangement links TRBV28 to TRBJ2-2, with D uncertain. This CDR3 contains 14 residues. The germline V gene has CDR1 MDHEN and CDR2 SYDVKM. Trimming removed 8 bases from V and 6 bases from J, with 16 bases in between. The CDR3 nucleotides read TGTGCCAGCCATACTCCGTTGGTCGCCGGGGAGCTGTTTTTT. It codes for CASHTPLVAGELFF.